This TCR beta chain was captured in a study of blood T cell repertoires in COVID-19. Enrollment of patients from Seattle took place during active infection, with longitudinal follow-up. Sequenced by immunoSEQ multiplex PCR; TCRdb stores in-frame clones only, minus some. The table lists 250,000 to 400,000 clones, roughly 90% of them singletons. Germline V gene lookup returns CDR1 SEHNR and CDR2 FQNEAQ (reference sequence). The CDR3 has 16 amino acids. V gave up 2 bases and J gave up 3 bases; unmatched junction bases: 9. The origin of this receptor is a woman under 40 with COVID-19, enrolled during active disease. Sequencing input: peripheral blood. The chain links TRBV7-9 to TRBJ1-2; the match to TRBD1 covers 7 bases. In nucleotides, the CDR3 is TGTGCCAGCAGCTTACCTCCCGACAGGGTCGACTATGGCTACACCTTC. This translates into CASSLPPDRVDYGYTF.